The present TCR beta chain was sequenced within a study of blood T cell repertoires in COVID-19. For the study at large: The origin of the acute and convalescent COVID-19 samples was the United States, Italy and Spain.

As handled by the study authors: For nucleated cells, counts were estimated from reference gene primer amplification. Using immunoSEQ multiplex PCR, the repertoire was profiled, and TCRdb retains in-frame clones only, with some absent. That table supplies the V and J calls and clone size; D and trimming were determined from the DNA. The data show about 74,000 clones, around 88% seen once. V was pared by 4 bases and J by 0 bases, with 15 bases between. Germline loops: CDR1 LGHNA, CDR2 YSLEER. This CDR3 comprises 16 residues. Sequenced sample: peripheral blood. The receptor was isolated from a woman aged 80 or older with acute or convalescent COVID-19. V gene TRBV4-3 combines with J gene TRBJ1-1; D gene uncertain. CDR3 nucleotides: TGCGCCAGCAGCCGAGGCACCGGGTCCATGAACACTGAAGCTTTCTTT. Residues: CASSRGTGSMNTEAFF.